This TCR beta chain was recovered during a study of cytomegalovirus exposure and HLA in healthy donors. Looking at the study overall: Researchers found that about 82% of 398 genotyped donors fell within the Caucasian-associated ancestry cluster. Whole-study findings and limits: An ancestry cluster, one associated with Asian ancestry, reportedly showed fewer N-insertions than the approximately 670-donor mean in a later analysis.

Regarding this clone: Its antigen remains unidentified.

With 60 Vbeta and 13 Jbeta primers, the PCR was carried out. Per the original methods: Later work found 80 million or so unique TCR beta chains, with roughly 11 million shared. Only in-frame clones appear in the TCRdb table, and some are missing; sequencing was by immunoSEQ multiplex PCR. V and J calls and clone size follow that table, whereas D and trimming were derived from the DNA. The sample holds 150,000 to 200,000 clones, roughly four fifths seen once. Sequenced: PBMCs. The receptor comes from a woman in her forties or fifties in good health and CMV-seronegative.

The CDR3 DNA reads as TGTGCCAGCAGCTTGTCTAGCGGGGGGGCAGCAACAGATACGCAGTATTTT. Protein: CASSLSSGGAATDTQYF. V is TRBV11-2 and J is TRBJ2-3; TRBD2 aligns across 12 bases. Germline loops: CDR1 SGHAT, CDR2 FQNNGV. This CDR3 contains 17 residues. V shed 3 bases, J shed 3 bases, and the junction held 7 bases outside the gene matches.